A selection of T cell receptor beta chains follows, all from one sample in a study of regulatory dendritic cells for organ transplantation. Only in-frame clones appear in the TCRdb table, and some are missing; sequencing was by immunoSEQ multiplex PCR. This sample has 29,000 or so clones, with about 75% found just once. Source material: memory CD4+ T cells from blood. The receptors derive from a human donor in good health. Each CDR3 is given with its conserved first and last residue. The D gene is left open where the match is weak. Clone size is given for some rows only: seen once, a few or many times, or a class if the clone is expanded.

CASSQEAGTGGETQYF	TGTGCCAGCAGCCAAGAGGCCGGGACAGGGGGAGAGACCCAGTACTTC	-	TRBD1	TRBJ2-5	TRBV4-2
CASSPPGRYNEQFF	TGTGCCAGCTCACCACCGGGGAGATACAATGAGCAGTTCTTC	once	-	TRBJ2-1	TRBV18
CASSTNRGLRDGYTF	TGTGCCAGCAGTACAAACAGGGGTTTGAGGGATGGCTACACCTTC	-	TRBD1	TRBJ1-2	TRBV28
CASSLWTEHNSPLHF	TGTGCCAGCAGCTTGTGGACAGAACATAATTCACCCCTCCACTTT	-	-	TRBJ1-6	TRBV5-4
CASSFDRGNVLGEQYF	TGTGCCAGCAGCTTCGACAGGGGGAACGTTTTGGGCGAGCAGTACTTC	-	TRBD1	TRBJ2-7	TRBV5-6
CASSLALGTGVGNEQFF	TGTGCCAGCAGCTTAGCGCTGGGGACAGGGGTTGGCAATGAGCAGTTCTTC	-	TRBD1	TRBJ2-1	TRBV7-8
CARQIRSPYGYTF	TGTGCCCGCCAGATTCGATCACCCTATGGCTACACCTTC	once	-	TRBJ1-2	TRBV30
CASSPTGANVLTF	TGTGCCAGCTCACCTACTGGGGCCAACGTCCTGACTTTC	-	-	TRBJ2-6	TRBV18
CATVGWNTEAFF	TGTGCCACGGTGGGGTGGAACACTGAAGCTTTCTTT	-	-	TRBJ1-1	TRBV19
CASSPWSTDTQYF	TGTGCCAGCAGCCCCTGGTCCACAGATACGCAGTATTTT	-	-	TRBJ2-3	TRBV5-4
CASSVGPSGSSYEQYF	TGTGCCAGCAGCGTAGGACCCAGCGGGAGCTCCTACGAGCAGTACTTC	-	TRBD2	TRBJ2-7	TRBV9
CASSFETSGGADEQFF	TGTGCCAGCAGTTTCGAAACTAGCGGGGGTGCGGATGAGCAGTTCTTC	few	TRBD2	TRBJ2-1	TRBV27
CASSRFQGTNTEAFF	TGTGCCAGCAGCCGCTTCCAGGGCACGAACACTGAAGCTTTCTTT	-	-	TRBJ1-1	TRBV5-6
CASSGTSGGTRRRDTQYF	TGTGCCAGCAGCGGGACTAGCGGGGGAACCAGGCGAAGAGATACGCAGTATTTT	-	TRBD2	TRBJ2-3	TRBV27
CSVEIPGTPDEQYF	TGCAGCGTTGAAATTCCCGGGACCCCCGACGAGCAGTACTTC	-	-	TRBJ2-7	TRBV29-1
CASSPRPHGNNSPLHF	TGTGCCAGCAGCCCTAGACCCCACGGTAACAATTCACCCCTCCACTTT	-	-	TRBJ1-6	TRBV7-6
CASSRMGRNNEQFF	TGTGCTAGCAGCCGGATGGGTCGAAACAATGAGCAGTTCTTC	-	-	TRBJ2-1	TRBV7-7
CASSGSGRREETQYF	TGTGCCAGCAGCGGTAGCGGGAGGAGGGAAGAGACCCAGTACTTC	once	TRBD2	TRBJ2-5	TRBV5-4
CASRAGTGVHQPQHF	TGTGCCAGCAGAGCAGGGACAGGGGTCCATCAGCCCCAGCATTTT	-	TRBD1	TRBJ1-5	TRBV28
CASSPLGQGANEQFF	TGTGCCAGCTCACCACTAGGACAGGGGGCTAATGAGCAGTTCTTC	once	TRBD1	TRBJ2-1	TRBV18
CSVDGSGSLLAGGETQYF	TGCAGCGTTGATGGGTCGGGGTCATTACTAGCGGGAGGGGAGACCCAGTACTTC	-	TRBD2	TRBJ2-5	TRBV29-1
CASSPDRGGGYTF	TGTGCCAGCAGCCCCGACCGAGGGGGCGGCTACACCTTC	-	TRBD1	TRBJ1-2	TRBV7-2
CASSLGYQETQYF	TGTGCTAGCAGCTTAGGTTACCAAGAGACCCAGTACTTC	-	-	TRBJ2-5	TRBV7-7
CASSLRRVYRRDANQYNEQFF	TGTGCCAGCAGTTTACGCAGAGTCTACCGCCGGGACGCAAACCAATACAATGAGCAGTTCTTC	-	-	TRBJ2-1	TRBV27
CASSRLASGTTGELFF	TGCGCCAGCAGCCGACTGGCCAGTGGGACCACCGGGGAGCTGTTTTTT	-	-	TRBJ2-2	TRBV5-1
CASSPRDSTDTQYF	TGTGCCAGCTCACCACGGGACAGCACAGATACGCAGTATTTT	-	-	TRBJ2-3	TRBV18